The 28 T cell receptor beta chains presented below share a single source sample, sequenced in a study of blood T cell repertoires in COVID-19. Profiled with immunoSEQ multiplex PCR; TCRdb holds only in-frame clones, not every one. The sample lists about 75,000 clones; approximately 88% were seen once. Sequencing used peripheral blood. All receptors come from a woman aged 45 to 65 with acute or convalescent COVID-19.

The genes are TRBV5-1 and TRBJ2-7, with D maybe TRBD2 (7 bases). The CDR3 length is 13 residues. CDR1 is SGHRS and CDR2 is YFSETQ in the germline V gene. V lost 2 bases to trimming and J lost 5 bases, with 11 bases between them. In nucleotides, the CDR3 is TGCGCCAGCAGCTTTCAGGGGAGGGACGAGCAGTACTTC. It yields the protein CASSFQGRDEQYF.

The chain couples TRBV12-5 to TRBJ2-5; D may be TRBD2 (5 bases). From germline, CDR1 is LGHNT and CDR2 FRNRAP. V was pared by 6 bases and J by 5 bases, with 16 bases between. The CDR3 is 14 amino acids. The CDR3 loop is CASGTSGIWETQYF. CDR3 DNA sequence: TGTGCTAGTGGGACCAGCGGCATCTGGGAGACCCAGTACTTC. Full variable domain (outside the CDR3, taken from reference TRBV12-5 and TRBJ2-5): DARVTQTPRHKVTEMGQEVTMRCQPILGHNTVFWYRQTMMQGLELLAYFRNRAPLDDSGMPKDRFSAEMPDATLATLKIQPSEPRDSAVYFCASGTSGIWETQYFGPGTRLLVL.

The chain recombines TRBV2 with TRBJ1-6, with D unclear. Germline V gene data show CDR1 as SNHLY and CDR2 as FYNNEI. The CDR3 has 11 residues. Trimming stripped 6 bases from V and 7 bases from J, with 4 bases between. CDR3 protein: CASRANSPLHF. The CDR3 DNA is TGTGCCAGCAGGGCAAATTCACCCCTCCACTTT.

The gene calls are TRBV7-3 and TRBJ2-3, with a tentative D call TRBD2 (5 bases). The CDR3 extends over 13 amino acids. The V gene's germline CDR1 is SGHTA and CDR2 FQGTGA. The ends were cut back, 4 bases at V and 3 bases at J, with 8 bases in the middle. CDR3 region: CASSSLVTDTQYF. The CDR3 DNA reads TGTGCCAGCAGCTCACTAGTGACAGATACGCAGTATTTT.

The J gene is TRBJ2-2, the V gene TRBV5-1, with a weak D call TRBD1 (6 bases). The CDR3 has 16 amino acids. Trimming left V 0 bases short and J 4 bases short, with 13 bases between. Germline V lookup: CDR1 SGHRS, CDR2 YFSETQ. The CDR3 sequence: CASSLGNRVSTGELFF. The CDR3, as DNA: TGCGCCAGCAGCTTGGGTAACAGGGTGAGCACCGGGGAGCTGTTTTTT. The full variable domain, completed using reference TRBV5-1 and TRBJ2-2, is KAGVTQTPRYLIKTRGQQVTLSCSPISGHRSVSWYQQTPGQGLQFLFEYFSETQRNKGNFPGRFSGRQFSNSRSEMNVSTLELGDSALYLCASSLGNRVSTGELFFGEGSRLTVL.

The chain has TRBV4-1 and TRBJ1-2; 12 nucleotides align to TRBD1. The CDR3 runs 15 residues. V dropped 4 bases and J dropped 7; count of bases not matched to a gene: 7. Germline CDR1 and CDR2: MGHRA and YSYEKL. CDR3 in DNA: TGCGCCAGCAGCCGTCCGGGACAGGGGGCCGGTGGCTACACCTTC. Translating gives CASSRPGQGAGGYTF.

V is TRBV28 and J is TRBJ2-7; no reliable D call. CDR1 MDHEN and CDR2 SYDVKM come from the germline V gene. Trimming cost V 2 bases and J 6 bases, with 11 bases left between them. The CDR3 is 13 residues long. CDR3 nucleotides: TGTGCCAGCAGTTTAGGTGGTGGGCGCGAGCAGTACTTC. It is translated as CASSLGGGREQYF.

J is TRBJ1-1 and V is TRBV4-1, with a tentative D call TRBD1 (5 bases). V was pared by 0 bases and J by 0 bases, with 8 bases between. Germline V gene lookup returns CDR1 MGHRA and CDR2 YSYEKL. The length of the CDR3 is 15 residues. DNA for the CDR3: TGCGCCAGCAGCCAAGAATGGGGCTTGAACACTGAAGCTTTCTTT. This translates into CASSQEWGLNTEAFF.

V usage is TRBV12-5 and J usage is TRBJ1-1; no reliable D call. CDR1 and CDR2 from the germline V gene are LGHNT and FRNRAP. Trimming removed 6 bases at V and 7 bases at J, with 12 bases between. This CDR3 is 12 amino acids long. The CDR3 loop is CASGPGVGEAFF. In DNA form, the CDR3 reads TGTGCTAGTGGCCCCGGGGTGGGTGAAGCTTTCTTT.

The rearrangement joins TRBV9 to TRBJ2-7; 9 positions agree with TRBD1. The CDR3 is 14 residues long. The J segment lost 6 bases and the V segment lost 4 bases, leaving 8 bases of the junction unmatched. The germline CDR1 and CDR2 sequences are SGDLS and YYNGEE. The CDR3 DNA sequence: TGTGCCAGCAGCAAAAGGACAGGGGATCTCGAGCAGTACTTC. Translating gives CASSKRTGDLEQYF. The full variable domain, rest sourced from reference TRBV9 and TRBJ2-7, is DSGVTQTPKHLITATGQRVTLRCSPRSGDLSVYWYQQSLDQGLQFLIQYYNGEERAKGNILERFSAQQFPDLHSELNLSSLELGDSALYFCASSKRTGDLEQYFGPGTRLTVT.

This sequence joins TRBV15 and TRBJ1-1; TRBD1 aligns across 9 bases. The germline CDR1 and CDR2 sequences are LNHNV and YYDKDF (reference sequence). The CDR3 length is 17 residues. V shed 6 bases and J 6 bases; nucleotides not matched to a gene: 17. CDR3 region: CATSYWPLQGAQAEAFF. CDR3 bases: TGTGCCACCAGTTATTGGCCCCTACAGGGGGCGCAAGCTGAAGCTTTCTTT.

The chain combines TRBV14 with TRBJ1-2; no firm D call. The CDR3 consists of 15 residues. V shed 4 bases and J shed 1 base, with 13 bases lying between them. Germline assignment: CDR1 SGHDN and CDR2 FVKESK. CDR3: CASSRDSGNNYGYTF. CDR3 nucleotides: TGTGCCAGCAGCCGAGATAGCGGGAATAACTATGGCTACACCTTC. Together with reference TRBV14 and TRBJ1-2, the CDR3 gives the full variable domain: EAGVTQFPSHSVIEKGQTVTLRCDPISGHDNLYWYRRVMGKEIKFLLHFVKESKQDESGMPNNRFLAERTGGTYSTLKVQPAELEDSGVYFCASSRDSGNNYGYTFGSGTRLTVV.

The rearrangement joins TRBV7-9 to TRBJ2-7; TRBD2 might be the D (5 bases). Trimming left V 5 bases short and J 4 bases short, with 21 bases between. This CDR3 spans 16 amino acids. Germline V gene lookup returns CDR1 SEHNR and CDR2 FQNEAQ (reference sequence). The CDR3, as DNA: TGTGCCAGCAGCCATGACGGGAACCCTAGGAGGTACGAGCAGTACTTC. As protein: CASSHDGNPRRYEQYF.

The V and J genes are TRBV19 and TRBJ2-7; 9 bases are shared with TRBD1. Germline lookup yields CDR1 LNHDA and CDR2 SQIVND (reference sequence). CDR3 size: 14 residues. V shed 6 bases, J shed 2 bases, and the junction held 5 bases outside the gene matches. CDR3 residues: CASSDRDRAYEQYF. DNA of the CDR3: TGTGCCAGTAGCGACCGGGACAGGGCCTACGAGCAGTACTTC.

The chain recombines TRBV18 with TRBJ2-6; 7 bases match TRBD1. CDR3 length: 18 amino acids. Per the germline V gene, CDR1 is KGHSH and CDR2 is LQKENI. V shed 1 base, J shed 0 bases, and the junction held 6 bases outside the gene matches. Here the CDR3 DNA reads TGTGCCAGCTCACCACGAGGGGGCGAGAGCTCTGGGGCCAACGTCCTGACTTTC. It translates to CASSPRGGESSGANVLTF.

The CDR3 sequence is CASSLSVAGGLISHNEQFF. The DNA for the CDR3 is TGTGCCAGCAGCCTCTCGGTAGCGGGGGGGCTTATCTCGCACAATGAGCAGTTCTTC. This chain joins TRBV4-2 and TRBJ2-1; TRBD2 aligns across 11 bases. Germline assignment: CDR1 LGHNA and CDR2 YNFKEQ. The CDR3 runs 19 residues. Trimming took 4 bases from V and 5 from J; bases not matched to a gene: 16.

The CDR3, as DNA: TGTGCCAGCAGCTTAGGGAAGACAGTGGCTGGAAACACCATATATTTT. Protein sequence: CASSLGKTVAGNTIYF. The rearrangement uses TRBV7-9 and TRBJ1-3, with D maybe TRBD1 (5 bases). Trimming took 1 base from V and 2 from J, leaving 12 bases between them. Germline values: CDR1 SEHNR, CDR2 FQNEAQ (reference sequence). The CDR3 consists of 16 residues.

The rearrangement uses TRBV7-8 and TRBJ1-5; tentative D call: TRBD1 (6 bases). CDR1 is SGHVS and CDR2 is FQNEAQ in the germline V gene. The CDR3 length is 17 residues. V gave up 4 bases and J gave up 0 bases, with 16 bases separating them. Here the CDR3 reads CASSSTGTFYSNQPQHF. CDR3 in DNA: TGTGCCAGCAGCTCTACGGGGACATTCTATAGCAATCAGCCCCAGCATTTT.

V gene TRBV2 combines with J gene TRBJ1-2; D possibly corresponds to TRBD1 (6 bases). Germline lookup yields CDR1 SNHLY and CDR2 FYNNEI. Trimming left V 4 bases short and J 6 bases short, with 18 bases between. The CDR3 is 15 amino acids. Here the CDR3 reads CASSVKRTGNDGYTF. In DNA, the CDR3 is TGTGCCAGCAGTGTCAAAAGAACAGGGAATGATGGCTACACCTTC.

The rearrangement links TRBV7-3 to TRBJ2-7; 10 bases agree with TRBD1. This CDR3 spans 19 amino acids. The V gene end was trimmed by 10 bases and the J gene end by 3 bases; junction bases not matched to a gene: 24. Germline CDR1 SGHTA, CDR2 FQGTGA. The CDR3 nucleotides read TGTGCCAACCCCCTGAGAGTGGGTTCGGGACAGGGGATACTCTACGAGCAGTACTTC. Translating it yields CANPLRVGSGQGILYEQYF.

This clone appeared once. The gene calls are TRBV2 and TRBJ2-5, with 8 positions matching TRBD2. Germline values: CDR1 SNHLY, CDR2 FYNNEI. This CDR3 spans 13 amino acids. Germline trimming cut 4 bases from V and 5 bases from J; bases unmatched to any gene: 3. The CDR3 bases are TGTGCCAGCAGTGTGGGACTAGTGGAGACCCAGTACTTC. Protein: CASSVGLVETQYF.

The chain uses TRBV9 and TRBJ2-1, with TRBD1 identical over 7 bases. The CDR3 is 15 residues long. V was pared by 2 bases and J by 4 bases, with 6 bases of the junction left unmatched. CDR1 is SGDLS, CDR2 YYNGEE, per germline. The CDR3 coding sequence is TGTGCCAGCAGCGTCCAGGGGGTGGCATACAATGAGCAGTTCTTC. Its protein product is CASSVQGVAYNEQFF.

About this clone: Germline is not matched at one junction end, which may reflect a read error. This sequence joins TRBV5-1 and TRBJ2-3; 8 nucleotides agree with TRBD1. Germline CDR1 is SGHRS and CDR2 is YFSETQ. CDR3 length: 17 amino acids. CDR3 sequence: CASSLVPKDRGTDTQYF. For the CDR3, the DNA is TGCGCCAGTAGCTTGGTCCCCAAGGACAGGGGCACAGATACGCAGTATTTT.

This clone was picked up a small number of times. The chain uses TRBV6-1 and TRBJ2-7, with D uncertain. CDR1 is MNHNS, CDR2 SASEGT, per germline. CDR3 length equals 16 residues. Trimming shortened V by 0 bases and J by 6 bases, and 18 bases separated the two germline ends. CDR3 region: CASSEAGAVGPIEQYF. CDR3 sequence (DNA): TGTGCCAGCAGTGAAGCAGGCGCGGTGGGTCCTATCGAGCAGTACTTC.

The chain carries TRBV6-5 and TRBJ1-6; D not certain. In germline, CDR1 is MNHEY, CDR2 SVGAGI. The CDR3 totals 14 residues. V was pared by 9 bases and J by 9 bases, with 18 bases between. The CDR3 spells CASTRGVGVSPLHF. The CDR3, as DNA: TGTGCCAGTACCCGGGGTGTCGGAGTTTCACCCCTCCACTTT.

This clone was seen only once. The CDR3 reads CASSPGLYEQYF. CDR3 coding DNA: TGTGCCAGCTCACCAGGCCTCTACGAGCAGTACTTC. The chain joins TRBV18 to TRBJ2-7; D uncertain. Trimming pared 2 bases from V and 3 bases from J, leaving 5 bases between. The germline gives CDR1 KGHSH, CDR2 LQKENI. This CDR3 spans 12 amino acids.

This chain links TRBV6-7 with TRBJ1-2, with 9 bases identical to TRBD1. TRBV6-7 is recorded as an ORF, its role being uncertain. This CDR3 spans 15 amino acids. The J segment lost 4 bases and the V segment lost 2 bases, leaving 5 bases of the junction unmatched. DNA for the CDR3: TGTGCCAGCAGTTACCGGGACAGGGCGTCCTATGGCTACACCTTC. It translates to CASSYRDRASYGYTF.

This sequence joins TRBV6-5 and TRBJ2-5; 7 bases agree with TRBD2. V gave up 6 bases and J gave up 2 bases; unmatched junction bases: 6. Looked up from germline, CDR1 is MNHEY and CDR2 is SVGAGI. There are 14 residues in the CDR3. CDR3 region: CASRRSSGQETQYF. The CDR3 DNA sequence: TGTGCCAGCAGGCGATCTAGCGGACAAGAGACCCAGTACTTC.